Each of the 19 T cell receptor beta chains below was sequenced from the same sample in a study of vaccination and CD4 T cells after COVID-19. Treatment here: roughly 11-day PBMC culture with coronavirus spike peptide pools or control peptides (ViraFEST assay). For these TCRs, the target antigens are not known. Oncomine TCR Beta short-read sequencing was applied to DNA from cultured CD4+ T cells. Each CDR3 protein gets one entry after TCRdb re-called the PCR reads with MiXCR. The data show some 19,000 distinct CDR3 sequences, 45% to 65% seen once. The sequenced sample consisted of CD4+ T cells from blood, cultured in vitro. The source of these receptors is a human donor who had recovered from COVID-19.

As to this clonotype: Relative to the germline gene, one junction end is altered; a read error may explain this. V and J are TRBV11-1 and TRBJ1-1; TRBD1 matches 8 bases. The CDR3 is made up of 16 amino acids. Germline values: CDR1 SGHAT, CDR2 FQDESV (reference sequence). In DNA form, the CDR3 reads TGTGCCGGCAGCCCTCTTAAACAGGGGGTGAACACTGAAGCTTTCTTT. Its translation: CAGSPLKQGVNTEAFF.

The CDR3 region has the DNA TGTGCCAGCAGAAGGGATCAGCCCCAGCATTTT. Its protein is CASRRDQPQHF. This rearrangement joins TRBV2 to TRBJ1-5; D gene unclear. This CDR3 spans 11 amino acids. Trimming took 6 bases from V and 5 from J, leaving 5 bases between them. Looked up from germline, CDR1 is SNHLY and CDR2 is FYNNEI.

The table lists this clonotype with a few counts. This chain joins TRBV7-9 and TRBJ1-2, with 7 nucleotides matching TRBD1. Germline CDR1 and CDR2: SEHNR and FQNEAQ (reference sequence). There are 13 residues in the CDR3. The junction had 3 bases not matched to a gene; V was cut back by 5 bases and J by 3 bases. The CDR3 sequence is CASSRGQDYGYTF. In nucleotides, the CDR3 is TGTGCCAGCAGCCGTGGACAGGACTATGGCTACACCTTC.

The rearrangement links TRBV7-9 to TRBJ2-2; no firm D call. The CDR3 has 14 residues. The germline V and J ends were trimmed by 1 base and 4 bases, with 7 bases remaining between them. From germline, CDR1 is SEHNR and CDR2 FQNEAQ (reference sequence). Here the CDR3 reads CASSLVRGTGELFF. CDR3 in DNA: TGTGCCAGCAGCTTAGTTAGAGGCACCGGGGAGCTGTTTTTT.

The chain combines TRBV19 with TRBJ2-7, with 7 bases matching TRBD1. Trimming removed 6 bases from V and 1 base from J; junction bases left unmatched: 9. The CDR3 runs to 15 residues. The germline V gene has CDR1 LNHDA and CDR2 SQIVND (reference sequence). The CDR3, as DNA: TGTGCCAGTAGCCTACAGGGGCGCGCATCCTACGAGCAGTACTTC. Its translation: CASSLQGRASYEQYF.

The CDR3 loop reads CASSAGDSTGELFF. Here the CDR3 DNA reads TGTGCCAGCAGTGCGGGAGATTCGACCGGGGAGCTGTTTTTT. The genes are TRBV6-2 or TRBV6-3 and TRBJ2-2; 7 bases agree with TRBD2. Germline CDR1 MNHEY, CDR2 SVGEGT. J gave up 5 bases and V 5 bases, and 5 bases lay outside the gene matches. The CDR3 covers 14 residues.

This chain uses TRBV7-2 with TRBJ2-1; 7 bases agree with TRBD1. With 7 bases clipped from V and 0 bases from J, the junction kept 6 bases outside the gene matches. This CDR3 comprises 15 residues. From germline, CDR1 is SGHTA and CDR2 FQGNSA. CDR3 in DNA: TGTGCCAGCATAGGACAGGCGAGCTCCTACAATGAGCAGTTCTTC. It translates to CASIGQASSYNEQFF.

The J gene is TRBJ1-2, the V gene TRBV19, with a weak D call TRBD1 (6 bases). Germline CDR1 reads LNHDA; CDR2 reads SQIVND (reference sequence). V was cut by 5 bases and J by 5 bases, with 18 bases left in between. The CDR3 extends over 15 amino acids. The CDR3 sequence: CASSSARGSGYGYTF. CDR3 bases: TGTGCCAGTAGTTCCGCGAGGGGGAGTGGGTATGGCTACACCTTC.

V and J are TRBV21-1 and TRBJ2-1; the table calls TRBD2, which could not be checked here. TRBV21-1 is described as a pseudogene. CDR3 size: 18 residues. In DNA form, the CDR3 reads TGTGCCAGCAGCCGGTTAGGGGCTAGCGGGATCTCCTACAATGAGCAGTTCTTC. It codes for CASSRLGASGISYNEQFF.

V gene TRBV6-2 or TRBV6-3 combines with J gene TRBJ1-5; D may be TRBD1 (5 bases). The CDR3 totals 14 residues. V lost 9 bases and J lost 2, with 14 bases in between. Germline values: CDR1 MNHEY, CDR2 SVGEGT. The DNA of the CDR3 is TGTGCCAGTGATACTGTCAGGGGCAATCAGCCCCAGCATTTT. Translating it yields CASDTVRGNQPQHF.

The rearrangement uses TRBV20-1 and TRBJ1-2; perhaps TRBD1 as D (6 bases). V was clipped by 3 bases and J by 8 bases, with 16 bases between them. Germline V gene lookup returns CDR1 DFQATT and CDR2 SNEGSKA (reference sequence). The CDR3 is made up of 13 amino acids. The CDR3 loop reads CSASPTGSSGYTF. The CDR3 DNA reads TGCAGTGCTAGCCCCACAGGGTCCTCGGGCTACACCTTC.

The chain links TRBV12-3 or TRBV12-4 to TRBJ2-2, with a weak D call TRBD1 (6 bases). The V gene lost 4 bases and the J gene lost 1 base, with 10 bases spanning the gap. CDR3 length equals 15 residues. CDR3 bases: TGTGCCAGCAGTTCAGGGGAGATGAACACCGGGGAGCTGTTTTTT. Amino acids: CASSSGEMNTGELFF.

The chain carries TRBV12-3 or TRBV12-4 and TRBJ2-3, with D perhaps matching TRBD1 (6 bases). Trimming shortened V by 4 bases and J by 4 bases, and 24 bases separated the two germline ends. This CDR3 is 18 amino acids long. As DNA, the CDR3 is TGTGCCAGCAGTTCTCAGGGGTTGGGGCTAGGAGGCGCAGATACGCAGTATTTT. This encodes CASSSQGLGLGGADTQYF.

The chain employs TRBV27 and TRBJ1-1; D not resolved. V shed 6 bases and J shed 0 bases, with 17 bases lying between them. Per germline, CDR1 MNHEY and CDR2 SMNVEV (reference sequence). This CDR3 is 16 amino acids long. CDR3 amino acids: CASRAYGRKMNTEAFF. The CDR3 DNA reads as TGTGCCAGCAGGGCCTATGGCAGAAAAATGAACACTGAAGCTTTCTTT.

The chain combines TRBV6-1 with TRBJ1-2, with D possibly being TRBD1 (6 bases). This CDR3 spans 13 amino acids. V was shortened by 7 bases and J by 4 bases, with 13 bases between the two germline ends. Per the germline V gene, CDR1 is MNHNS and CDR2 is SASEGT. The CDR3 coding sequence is TGTGCCAGCACCCGCAGGGGTCCCTATGGCTACACCTTC. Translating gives CASTRRGPYGYTF.

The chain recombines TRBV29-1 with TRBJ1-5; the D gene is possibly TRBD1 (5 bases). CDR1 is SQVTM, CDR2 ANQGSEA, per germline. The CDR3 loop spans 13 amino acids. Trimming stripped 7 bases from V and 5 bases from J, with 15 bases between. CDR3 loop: CSASQGEDQPQHF. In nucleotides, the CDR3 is TGCAGCGCGTCCCAGGGAGAAGATCAGCCCCAGCATTTT. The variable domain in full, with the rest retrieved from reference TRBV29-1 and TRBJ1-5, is SAVISQKPSRDICQRGTSLTIQCQVDSQVTMMFWYRQQPGQSLTLIATANQGSEATYESGFVIDKFPISRPNLTFSTLTVSNMSPEDSSIYLCSASQGEDQPQHFGDGTRLSIL.

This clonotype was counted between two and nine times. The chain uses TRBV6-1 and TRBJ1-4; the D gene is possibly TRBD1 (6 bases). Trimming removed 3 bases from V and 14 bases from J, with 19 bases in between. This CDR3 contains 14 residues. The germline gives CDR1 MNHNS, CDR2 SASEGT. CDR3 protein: CASSESGGQPVLFF. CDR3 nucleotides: TGTGCCAGCAGTGAGTCGGGGGGACAACCGGTTCTGTTTTTT.

The CDR3 here is CASSLDPQGNYGYTF. The DNA for the CDR3 is TGTGCCAGCAGCTTAGATCCTCAGGGTAACTATGGCTACACCTTC. The chain recombines TRBV7-2 with TRBJ1-2, with D maybe TRBD1 (5 bases). Germline V lookup: CDR1 SGHTA, CDR2 FQGNSA. The CDR3 sequence is 15 residues long. V was shortened by 1 base and J by 1 base, with 10 bases between the two germline ends.

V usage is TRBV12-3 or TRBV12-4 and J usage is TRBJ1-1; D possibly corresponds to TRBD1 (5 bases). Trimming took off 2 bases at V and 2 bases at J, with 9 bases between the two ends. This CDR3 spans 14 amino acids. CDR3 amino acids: CASSLQGFNTEAFF. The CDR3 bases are TGTGCCAGCAGTTTACAGGGCTTCAACACTGAAGCTTTCTTT.